This entry lists 26 T cell receptor beta chains sequenced from one sample in a study of shared clonotypes between healthy human individuals. The data were produced by immunoSEQ multiplex PCR, yet TCRdb's version contains in-frame clones alone and is incomplete. Counted here are hundreds of thousands of clones, 60% to 85% occurring once; the ten biggest clones make up approximately 12%. The sequencing sample was made of PBMCs. Receptors originate from a woman aged 35 to 49 in good health. Some clones in this sample may be carry-over from other donors' samples.

This chain links TRBV28 with TRBJ2-7; tentatively, D is TRBD2 (6 bases). V gave up 5 bases and J gave up 2 bases, with 16 bases separating them. CDR1 is MDHEN and CDR2 is SYDVKM in the germline V gene. The CDR3 has 15 amino acids. CDR3 DNA: TGTGCCAGCAGTCTTACCCTAGCGCTAACCTACGAGCAGTACTTC. Translating gives CASSLTLALTYEQYF.

V usage is TRBV29-1 and J usage is TRBJ1-2, with TRBD1 as a possible D gene (5 bases). In germline, CDR1 is SQVTM, CDR2 ANQGSEA. The CDR3 runs 12 residues. V lost 4 bases and J lost 1, with 7 bases in between. The CDR3 protein is CSVVQGNYGYTF. DNA for the CDR3: TGCAGCGTTGTCCAGGGTAACTATGGCTACACCTTC.

The rearrangement joins TRBV4-3 to TRBJ1-3; 7 nucleotides agree with TRBD1. Germline V gene data show CDR1 as LGHNA and CDR2 as YSLEER. The CDR3 contains 16 residues. V shed 0 bases, J shed 0 bases, and the junction held 2 bases outside the gene matches. The CDR3 DNA reads TGCGCCAGCAGCCAAGAAGGGACAGCCTCTGGAAACACCATATATTTT. Amino acids: CASSQEGTASGNTIYF.

This chain uses TRBV11-2 with TRBJ2-1; possibly TRBD2 for D (5 bases). The V end lost 1 base, the J end lost 9 bases, and 16 bases lay between the germline ends. The germline V gene encodes CDR1 SGHAT and CDR2 FQNNGV. CDR3 length: 15 residues. The CDR3 region has the DNA TGTGCCAGCAGCTTAGGCTCGTCGGTGGACTCTGAGCAGTTCTTC. It yields the protein CASSLGSSVDSEQFF.

The V call is TRBV7-3, the J call TRBJ2-3, with 8 bases aligning to TRBD2. The trim removed 3 bases at V and 6 bases at J, leaving 5 bases unmatched. The CDR3 length is 14 residues. CDR1 is SGHTA and CDR2 is FQGTGA in the germline V gene. The CDR3 is CASSFAGGRDTQYF. The CDR3 nucleotides read TGTGCCAGCAGCTTTGCGGGAGGTAGGGATACGCAGTATTTT.

A few counts support this clone. The V and J genes are TRBV2 and TRBJ1-3, with D possibly being TRBD1 (5 bases). The length of the CDR3 is 13 residues. The germline CDR1 and CDR2 sequences are SNHLY and FYNNEI. Trimming took 6 bases from V and 2 from J, leaving 8 bases between them. CDR3 region: CASRGGTGNTIYF. CDR3 bases: TGTGCCAGCAGGGGGGGTACTGGAAACACCATATATTTT.

The CDR3 nucleotides read TGTGCCAGCAGTCTTGGGACAGGGGCTTACAATGAGCAGTTCTTC. Protein product: CASSLGTGAYNEQFF. This chain connects TRBV6-5 to TRBJ2-1; TRBD1 agrees at 10 bases. This CDR3 spans 15 amino acids. Trimming at V came to 5 bases and at J to 4 bases, leaving 5 bases not matched to a gene. Germline V gene sequence: CDR1 MNHEY, CDR2 SVGAGI.

The chain recombines TRBV7-2 with TRBJ1-1; no clear D gene. Germline V gene data show CDR1 as SGHTA and CDR2 as FQGNSA. V shed 1 base and J shed 3 bases, with 12 bases lying between them. This CDR3 region has 15 residues. The CDR3 sequence: CASSLVLREDTEAFF. DNA of the CDR3: TGTGCCAGCAGCTTAGTCCTCCGAGAGGACACTGAAGCTTTCTTT.

This clone has more than one count but fewer than ten. The chain couples TRBV6-1 to TRBJ2-7; D is undetermined. Trimming pared 3 bases from V and 4 bases from J, leaving 13 bases between. CDR1 and CDR2 (germline): MNHNS, SASEGT. CDR3 length equals 14 residues. CDR3 coding DNA: TGTGCCAGCAGTGACTCGCGCCTTCCTTACGAGCAGTACTTC. Translated, it gives CASSDSRLPYEQYF.

The CDR3: CATVPNKTGGNYGYTF. CDR3 bases: TGTGCCACCGTACCGAATAAGACAGGGGGAAACTATGGCTACACCTTC. The V call is TRBV2, the J call TRBJ1-2; TRBD1 aligns across 9 bases. The CDR3 is 16 residues long. Germline V gives CDR1 SNHLY, CDR2 FYNNEI. V trimming: 10 bases; J trimming: 2 bases; junction bases outside the gene matches: 14. Filled out from reference TRBV2 and TRBJ1-2, the complete variable domain reads EPEVTQTPSHQVTQMGQEVILRCVPISNHLYFYWYRQILGQKVEFLVSFYNNEISEKSEIFDDQFSVERPDGSNFTLKIRSTKLEDSAMYFCATVPNKTGGNYGYTFGSGTRLTVV.

The rearrangement joins TRBV29-1 to TRBJ2-3, with D possibly being TRBD1 (7 bases). Germline CDR1 SQVTM, CDR2 ANQGSEA. Trimming shortened V by 3 bases and J by 8 bases, and 24 bases separated the two germline ends. The CDR3 spans 16 residues. CDR3 DNA: TGCAGCGTTGAGGGGGGTTTGGGGACAGCGAGAGGTACGCAGTATTTT. Protein: CSVEGGLGTARGTQYF.

V usage is TRBV7-3 and J usage is TRBJ2-1; 13 bases line up with TRBD2. Germline V gives CDR1 SGHTA, CDR2 FQGTGA. Trimming at V came to 5 bases and at J to 0 bases, leaving 10 bases not matched to a gene. The CDR3 sequence is 19 residues long. CDR3 residues: CASSRGALAGGSSYNEQFF. The CDR3 DNA is TGTGCCAGCAGCCGGGGGGCACTAGCGGGAGGGAGCTCCTACAATGAGCAGTTCTTC.

This clone was observed a few times. The V gene is TRBV19, the J gene TRBJ1-4, with a weak D call TRBD1 (5 bases). Germline V gene lookup returns CDR1 LNHDA and CDR2 SQIVND (reference sequence). The ends were cut back, 6 bases at V and 7 bases at J, with 18 bases in the middle. The length of the CDR3 is 15 residues. The DNA of the CDR3 is TGTGCCAGTAGACCCTTGGGGGTAGGAAGTGAAAAACTGTTTTTT. This codes for CASRPLGVGSEKLFF.

The chain has TRBV7-8 and TRBJ1-1, with D hard to call. The CDR3 runs 15 residues. The germline V gene has CDR1 SGHVS and CDR2 FQNEAQ. Trimming pared 5 bases from V and 5 bases from J, leaving 18 bases between. CDR3 protein: CASSPLDSGRTEAFF. The CDR3 nucleotides read TGTGCCAGCAGCCCTCTAGACTCGGGTCGGACTGAAGCTTTCTTT.

V is TRBV30 and J is TRBJ2-5, with TRBD1 as a possible D gene (5 bases). The CDR3 runs to 13 residues. The V gene lost 0 bases and the J gene lost 7 bases, with 12 bases spanning the gap. CDR1 is GTSNPN and CDR2 is SVGIG in the germline V gene (reference sequence). In DNA, the CDR3 is TGTGCCTGGAGTGTATCAGGGATGGGGACCCAGTACTTC. Amino acids: CAWSVSGMGTQYF.

This clone has just one count. The rearrangement uses TRBV7-2 and TRBJ2-5, with D perhaps matching TRBD2 (6 bases). V lost 2 bases, J lost 4 bases, and 14 bases lay in between. This CDR3 region has 15 residues. Germline CDR1 SGHTA, CDR2 FQGNSA. CDR3 coding DNA: TGTGCCAGCAGCTTACCGGGACTCCGGGGAGAGACCCAGTACTTC. Its translation is CASSLPGLRGETQYF.

The rearrangement joins TRBV11-2 to TRBJ2-1; D is ambiguous. Germline CDR1 reads SGHAT; CDR2 reads FQNNGV. V lost 5 bases and J lost 0, with 5 bases in between. The CDR3 has 13 residues. CDR3 region: CASSLSSYNEQFF. CDR3 DNA sequence: TGTGCCAGCAGCCTCTCCTCCTACAATGAGCAGTTCTTC.

With regard to this clone: A read error is the likely source, as a far larger clone sits one nucleotide away. This chain connects TRBV5-1 to TRBJ2-1; 10 bases match TRBD2. Germline CDR1 SGHRS, CDR2 YFSETQ. The CDR3 totals 18 residues. The CDR3 nucleotides read TGCGCCAGCAGCAATGGGGCTAGCGGGAGCCATTCTATCTATGAGCAGCTCTTC. Its protein is CASSNGASGSHSIYEQLF.

The rearrangement links TRBV5-1 to TRBJ1-1; possibly TRBD1 for D (6 bases). V was trimmed by 2 bases and J by 4 bases, leaving 12 bases between them. The CDR3 extends over 14 amino acids. The germline gives CDR1 SGHRS, CDR2 YFSETQ. Here the CDR3 DNA reads TGCGCCAGCAGCTTAGAACAGGGTAGCACTGAAGCTTTCTTT. Protein sequence: CASSLEQGSTEAFF.

The chain carries TRBV7-3 and TRBJ2-1; D remains unclear. V lost 1 base, J lost 4 bases, and 5 bases lay in between. This CDR3 is built from 13 residues. Germline lookup yields CDR1 SGHTA and CDR2 FQGTGA. The CDR3 DNA sequence: TGTGCCAGCAGCTTAAATAGGTACAATGAGCAGTTCTTC. Its protein is CASSLNRYNEQFF.

The J gene is TRBJ2-1, the V gene TRBV2; maybe TRBD2 (6 bases). The CDR3 contains 17 residues. V was cut by 1 base and J by 0 bases, with 13 bases left in between. Germline V gene lookup returns CDR1 SNHLY and CDR2 FYNNEI. CDR3 sequence (DNA): TGTGCCAGCAGTGAAGAGGGACTCTCGATCTCCTACAATGAGCAGTTCTTC. Residues: CASSEEGLSISYNEQFF.

The sample holds one count of this clone. A read error may be the cause here, since a much bigger clone is one base away. V gene TRBV27 combines with J gene TRBJ2-7; D call uncertain. The CDR3 length is 11 residues. Germline CDR1 and CDR2: MNHEY and SMNVEV (reference sequence). Trimming stripped 6 bases from V and 2 bases from J, with 5 bases between. The CDR3 nucleotides read TGTGCCAGCAGCTTCACCTACGAGCAGTACTTC. This encodes CASSFTYEQYF.

CDR3 DNA sequence: TGTGCCAGCAGCTTCGGGACAGGACAAAAGCCCCAGCATTTT. The encoded protein is CASSFGTGQKPQHF. The chain recombines TRBV5-6 with TRBJ1-5, with 8 bases lining up with TRBD1. V shed 2 bases, J shed 8 bases, and the junction held 6 bases outside the gene matches. The germline CDR1 and CDR2 sequences are SGHDT and YYEEEE. The CDR3 spans 14 residues.

V and J are TRBV29-1 and TRBJ2-7, with D perhaps TRBD1 (6 bases). CDR1 is SQVTM and CDR2 is ANQGSEA in the germline V gene. The germline V and J ends were trimmed by 4 bases and 4 bases, with 14 bases remaining between them. The CDR3 is 13 residues long. CDR3 sequence: CSVGGTTWYEQYF. The CDR3 region has the DNA TGCAGCGTTGGAGGGACAACATGGTACGAGCAGTACTTC.

As DNA, the CDR3 is TGTGCCAGCTCAAGAGGGGCGGGAGGGCACAATGAGCAGTTCTTC. Protein: CASSRGAGGHNEQFF. This chain connects TRBV2 to TRBJ2-1, with 9 bases lining up with TRBD2. The junction had 10 bases not matched to a gene; V was cut back by 8 bases and J by 5 bases. CDR1 and CDR2 from the germline V gene are SNHLY and FYNNEI. The CDR3 totals 15 residues.

This clone has more than one count but fewer than ten. V is TRBV7-9 and J is TRBJ2-7; 10 bases match TRBD1. The ends lost 5 bases at V and 2 bases at J; junction bases unmatched: 3. The germline V gene has CDR1 SEHNR and CDR2 FQNEAQ (reference sequence). The CDR3 is made up of 14 amino acids. CDR3 nucleotides: TGTGCCAGCAGCCGTGGACAGGGGGCCTACGAGCAGTACTTC. It codes for CASSRGQGAYEQYF. The full variable domain, with the rest looked up from reference TRBV7-9 and TRBJ2-7, is DTGVSQNPRHKITKRGQNVTFRCDPISEHNRLYWYRQTLGQGPEFLTYFQNEAQLEKSRLLSDRFSAERPKGSFSTLEIQRTEQGDSAMYLCASSRGQGAYEQYFGPGTRLTVT.